The next 13 T cell receptor beta chains were all read from a single sample in a study of T cells in Graves' hyperthyroidism and ophthalmopathy. What was amplified from RNA transcripts were TCR beta CDR3 regions. In the first-round RT-PCR of the TCR CDR3, the HTBI primer set was used. Each CDR3 protein is one row after TCRdb ran MiXCR on the multiplex PCR reads. The sample lists approximately 330,000 distinct CDR3 sequences, around 15% seen once, with 30% to 35% in the top ten. The specimen was blood. These receptors originate from a woman aged 40 to 50 with Graves' ophthalmopathy.

In the case of this clonotype: This clone may be a read error of a much larger clone one base away. The V gene is TRBV5-5, the J gene TRBJ2-7, with a weak D call TRBD2 (5 bases). V lost 1 base to trimming and J lost 6 bases, with 17 bases between them. The CDR3 runs to 15 residues. Germline CDR1 and CDR2: SGHKS and YYEKEE (reference sequence). CDR3 amino acids: CASSLSLSRSGEQYF. The CDR3 DNA is TGTGCCAGCAGCTTGTCGCTAAGCAGGAGCGGCGAGCAGTACTTC.

This clonotype was counted many times. The genes are TRBV19 and TRBJ1-2; a weak D match, TRBD1 (5 bases). The CDR3 is 12 residues long. Germline V lookup: CDR1 LNHDA, CDR2 SQIVND (reference sequence). V shed 4 bases and J shed 4 bases, with 7 bases lying between them. CDR3 amino acids: CASSKGLYGYTF. As DNA, the CDR3 is TGTGCCAGTAGTAAGGGGCTCTATGGCTACACCTTC.

At least ten counts were recorded for this clonotype. The chain joins TRBV10-3 to TRBJ1-2; D remains ambiguous. The CDR3 length is 12 residues. Germline V lookup: CDR1 ENHRY, CDR2 SYGVKD. Trimming removed 6 bases from V and 5 bases from J, with 10 bases in between. The CDR3 coding sequence is TGTGCCATCAGCCCCGACGGATATGGCTACACCTTC. It encodes CAISPDGYGYTF.

This clonotype was observed at least ten times. The genes are TRBV11-2 and TRBJ2-1; 9 bases fit TRBD2. The CDR3 sequence is 14 residues long. V shed 7 bases and J 6 bases; nucleotides not matched to a gene: 7. Germline V gene sequence: CDR1 SGHAT, CDR2 FQNNGV. Written as DNA, the CDR3 is TGTGCCAGCAACGCTCCGGGACTAGCCAATGAGCAGTTCTTC. Translated, it gives CASNAPGLANEQFF. Looking up the rest from reference TRBV11-2 and TRBJ2-1 gives the full variable domain: EAGVAQSPRYKIIEKRQSVAFWCNPISGHATLYWYQQILGQGPKLLIQFQNNGVVDDSQLPKDRFSAERLKGVDSTLKIQPAKLEDSAVYLCASNAPGLANEQFFGPGTRLTVL.

There are a few counts of this clonotype. The chain couples TRBV24-1 to TRBJ1-2; D remains ambiguous. The CDR3 loop spans 13 amino acids. Per germline, CDR1 KGHDR and CDR2 SFDVKD. The V and J ends lost 5 bases and 0 bases respectively, with 6 bases between them. For the CDR3, the DNA is TGTGCCACCAGTGTGGCACCTAACTATGGCTACACCTTC. This encodes CATSVAPNYGYTF.

In the case of this clonotype: A read error may be the cause here, since a much bigger clone is one base away. The V and J genes are TRBV2 and TRBJ1-4; D remains unclear. The CDR3 sequence is 15 residues long. CDR1 and CDR2 from the germline V gene are SNHLY and FYNNEI. Trimming removed 3 bases from V and 1 base from J, with 9 bases in between. The DNA for the CDR3 is TGTGCCAGCAGTGATGAAGGCAGAACTAATGAAAAACTGTTTTTT. Its protein is CASSDEGRTNEKLFF.

This clonotype has ten or more counts. J is TRBJ2-3 and V is TRBV12-3 or TRBV12-4, with unresolved D. The length of the CDR3 is 14 residues. V lost 1 base to trimming and J lost 0 bases, with 5 bases between them. CDR3 sequence (DNA): TGTGCCAGCAGTTTAGTTGCTAGCACAGATACGCAGTATTTT. It translates to CASSLVASTDTQYF.

The table lists this clonotype with many counts. This chain joins TRBV27 and TRBJ1-2; the match to TRBD1 covers 11 bases. Germline V gene lookup returns CDR1 MNHEY and CDR2 SMNVEV (reference sequence). Trimming removed 7 bases from V and 8 bases from J; junction bases left unmatched: 12. The CDR3 runs to 15 residues. The CDR3 nucleotides read TGTGCCAGCACCCGGACAGGGGGCCAACTTGTCGGCTACACCTTC. As protein: CASTRTGGQLVGYTF.

In its sample, this clonotype was seen many times. V gene TRBV7-2 combines with J gene TRBJ2-1, with 14 positions matching TRBD2. Germline CDR1 and CDR2: SGHTA and FQGNSA. J was trimmed by 7 bases and V by 5 bases; bases with no gene match: 19. The CDR3 loop spans 20 amino acids. CDR3 nucleotides: TGTGCCAGCAGCCACCCCAAAAAGACTAGCGGGAGGGCCGAATGGAATGAGCAGTTCTTC. Translated: CASSHPKKTSGRAEWNEQFF.

This clonotype was seen a few times. The DNA for the CDR3 is TGCGCCAGCAGCCCCGGAGGGTTTGACAATGAGCAGTTCTTC. Protein: CASSPGGFDNEQFF. The J gene is TRBJ2-1, the V gene TRBV4-1, with D possibly matching TRBD2 (6 bases). Germline V lookup: CDR1 MGHRA, CDR2 YSYEKL. The V gene lost 4 bases and the J gene lost 5 bases, with 12 bases spanning the gap. This CDR3 has 14 amino acids.

This clonotype came up many times. The genes are TRBV20-1 and TRBJ2-7; 7 bases map to TRBD1. The CDR3 totals 13 residues. V gave up 7 bases and J gave up 0 bases; unmatched junction bases: 6. Per the germline V gene, CDR1 is DFQATT and CDR2 is SNEGSKA (reference sequence). CDR3 sequence reads: CSGDSRSSYEQYF. The CDR3 nucleotides read TGCAGTGGGGACAGCCGGAGCTCCTACGAGCAGTACTTC.

This clonotype was observed at least ten times. The genes are TRBV5-4 and TRBJ1-1, with a weak D call TRBD1 (5 bases). Germline CDR1 SGHNT, CDR2 YYREEE (reference sequence). Trimming removed 0 bases at V and 0 bases at J, with 6 bases between. This CDR3 contains 14 residues. In nucleotides, the CDR3 is TGTGCCAGCAGCTTGGAGACAGTGAACACTGAAGCTTTCTTT. Translating gives CASSLETVNTEAFF.

This clonotype was detected only once. This may be a read error, as it is one base from a much larger clone. This chain uses TRBV12-3 or TRBV12-4 with TRBJ2-1; D remains ambiguous. The CDR3 is 13 amino acids. The CDR3 DNA follows: TGTACCAGCAGTCCTACGGCACGTTACGAGCAGTTCTTC. Amino acids: CTSSPTARYEQFF.